This T cell receptor (beta chain) comes out of a study of T cells expressing NK-cell markers. Study information: Serological testing identified seven of the eight sequenced donors as HCMV-seropositive and one as seronegative.

Reanalyzing the 5' RACE reads, TCRdb keeps one entry per CDR3 protein, without DNA. The table for this sample gives approximately 150,000 distinct CDR3 sequences. There are 15 residues in the CDR3. Germline V CDR1 and CDR2: SSHAT, FNYEAQ (reference sequence). V gene TRBV7-7 combines with J gene TRBJ2-2; no DNA is available, so the TRBD2 call from TCRdb remains unchecked. This TCR came from a man aged 18 to 29 in good health. Sequenced material: blood T cells: a sorted CD56 or NKG2C T cell subset, CD4+ or CD8+ T cells, or bulk PBMC T cells (not recorded which). The CDR3 here is CASSSLAGGGGELFF.